The text below deals with one T cell receptor (beta chain). The antigen is undetermined. This PCR relied on a set of 60 Vbeta primers and 13 Jbeta primers. TCRdb keeps only in-frame clones here, not all; method: immunoSEQ multiplex PCR. The sample has 42,000 or so clones, approximately 52% seen once. The source of the sample is a study of cytomegalovirus exposure and HLA in healthy donors. Overall study results and limits: A cluster of highly shared sequence variants was likely a sequencing artifact.

The germline V gene encodes CDR1 SGHRS and CDR2 YFSETQ. With 0 bases clipped from V and 6 bases from J, the junction kept 11 bases outside the gene matches. The CDR3 is 17 residues long. This sequence joins TRBV5-1 and TRBJ1-1; 10 bases line up with TRBD1. The receptor was derived from a human donor in good health. Material: PBMCs. The CDR3 region is CASSLASRDRGLPEAFF. The CDR3 nucleotides are TGCGCCAGCAGCTTGGCTTCCCGGGACAGGGGTCTACCTGAAGCTTTCTTT.